Each of the 26 T cell receptor beta chains below was sequenced from the same sample in a study of T cell responses to AZD1222 COVID-19 vaccine. Sequencing used immunoSEQ multiplex PCR; TCRdb keeps in-frame clones, though not all of them. The repertoire consists of roughly 150,000 clones, with more than 85% occurring once and the leading ten covering 4.5% to 5.5%. Sequenced material: peripheral blood, taken on day 0 of AZD1222 vaccination. These receptors were obtained from an adult in good health.

The CDR3 sequence is CASSFEGDNEQFF. The CDR3 DNA is TGCGCCAGCAGCTTTGAGGGCGACAATGAGCAGTTCTTC. V gene TRBV5-1 combines with J gene TRBJ2-1; the D gene is possibly TRBD2 (5 bases). V was shortened by 2 bases and J by 5 bases, with 8 bases between the two germline ends. Looked up from germline, CDR1 is SGHRS and CDR2 is YFSETQ. This CDR3 has 13 amino acids.

The chain has TRBV18 and TRBJ1-2; a possible D gene is TRBD1 (6 bases). The germline V gene has CDR1 KGHSH and CDR2 LQKENI. CDR3 length equals 13 residues. Trimming left V 3 bases short and J 4 bases short, with 9 bases between. CDR3 loop: CASSPGQVYGYTF. CDR3 coding DNA: TGTGCCAGCTCACCGGGACAAGTCTATGGCTACACCTTC.

The chain carries TRBV5-4 and TRBJ1-2, with 8 positions matching TRBD1. Germline values: CDR1 SGHNT, CDR2 YYREEE (reference sequence). The CDR3 extends over 18 amino acids. Losses at the gene ends were 1 base for V and 3 bases for J; bases not matched to a gene: 14. The CDR3 is CASSLLGAGGAGYYGYTF. CDR3 DNA sequence: TGTGCCAGCAGCTTGTTGGGGGCAGGGGGCGCGGGCTACTATGGCTACACCTTC. Full variable domain (missing parts from reference TRBV5-4 and TRBJ1-2): ETGVTQSPTHLIKTRGQQVTLRCSSQSGHNTVSWYQQALGQGPQFIFQYYREEENGRGNFPPRFSGLQFPNYSSELNVNALELDDSALYLCASSLLGAGGAGYYGYTFGSGTRLTVV.

The chain couples TRBV6-2 or TRBV6-3 to TRBJ1-2; D is possibly TRBD1 (6 bases). CDR1 is MNHEY and CDR2 is SVGEGT in the germline V gene. This CDR3 has 14 residues. V dropped 6 bases and J dropped 8 bases, with 19 bases sitting between them. This CDR3 reads CASSPTRDTGGYTF. The DNA of the CDR3 is TGTGCCAGCAGCCCGACTCGGGACACCGGAGGCTACACCTTC.

This chain joins TRBV3-1 (or the pseudogene TRBV3-2) and TRBJ2-3; 7 positions match TRBD2. CDR3 length: 14 amino acids. The V and J ends lost 4 bases and 1 base, in that order; junction bases with no gene match: 2. Germline loops: CDR1 LGHDT, CDR2 YNNKEL (reference sequence). The CDR3 protein is CASSPAGGTDTQYF. The CDR3 bases are TGTGCCAGCAGCCCGGCGGGGGGCACAGATACGCAGTATTTT.

The J gene is TRBJ2-7, the V gene TRBV9; D gene uncertain. CDR1 and CDR2 (germline): SGDLS, YYNGEE. Trimming took off 0 bases at V and 2 bases at J, with 12 bases between the two ends. CDR3 length: 15 residues. DNA of the CDR3: TGTGCCAGCAGCGTAGGAGGAGCAGACACCTACGAGCAGTACTTC. It translates to CASSVGGADTYEQYF. The complete variable domain, with remaining parts taken from reference TRBV9 and TRBJ2-7, reads DSGVTQTPKHLITATGQRVTLRCSPRSGDLSVYWYQQSLDQGLQFLIQYYNGEERAKGNILERFSAQQFPDLHSELNLSSLELGDSALYFCASSVGGADTYEQYFGPGTRLTVT.

The chain combines TRBV6-2 or TRBV6-3 with TRBJ1-6; maybe TRBD1 (6 bases). Per germline, CDR1 MNHEY and CDR2 SVGEGT. V shed 6 bases and J shed 0 bases, with 18 bases lying between them. There are 18 residues in the CDR3. CDR3 nucleotide sequence: TGTGCCAGCAGCCCTGAGAGAGGGGGAAGCTCCTATAATTCACCCCTCCACTTT. It specifies CASSPERGGSSYNSPLHF.

The CDR3 here is CASSLRRSQPQHF. CDR3 nucleotides: TGTGCCAGCAGCTTAAGGCGAAGTCAGCCCCAGCATTTT. This rearrangement joins TRBV7-2 to TRBJ1-5; unclear D gene. Germline V gene sequence: CDR1 SGHTA, CDR2 FQGNSA. This CDR3 region has 13 residues. Trimming removed 2 bases at V and 6 bases at J, with 8 bases between.

The chain combines TRBV27 with TRBJ2-3; no firm D call. The V end was cut by 3 bases, the J end by 0 bases, with 4 bases between. Germline-derived CDR1 and CDR2 are MNHEY and SMNVEV (reference sequence). The CDR3 is 13 amino acids. The DNA of the CDR3 is TGTGCCAGCAGTTTGTCTAGCACAGATACGCAGTATTTT. It translates to CASSLSSTDTQYF.

The chain has TRBV7-2 and TRBJ1-3; weak D call: TRBD1 (6 bases). The CDR3 extends over 15 amino acids. The V gene lost 0 bases and the J gene lost 8 bases, with 14 bases spanning the gap. Germline CDR1 and CDR2: SGHTA and FQGNSA. The CDR3 sequence is CASSLAAGAEHTIYF. For the CDR3, the DNA is TGTGCCAGCAGCTTAGCCGCAGGGGCTGAGCACACCATATATTTT.

V and J are TRBV5-5 and TRBJ1-2, with TRBD1 matching over 7 bases. Germline CDR1 and CDR2: SGHKS and YYEKEE (reference sequence). V shed 3 bases, J shed 4 bases, and the junction held 6 bases outside the gene matches. CDR3 length equals 14 residues. The chain's CDR3 is CASSSGDSLYGYTF. CDR3 DNA: TGTGCCAGCAGCTCTGGGGACAGCCTCTATGGCTACACCTTC. Full variable domain (remainder filled in from reference TRBV5-5 and TRBJ1-2): DAGVTQSPTHLIKTRGQQVTLRCSPISGHKSVSWYQQVLGQGPQFIFQYYEKEERGRGNFPDRFSARQFPNYSSELNVNALLLGDSALYLCASSSGDSLYGYTFGSGTRLTVV.

The V and J genes are TRBV6-2 or TRBV6-3 and TRBJ2-1; no definite D call. The germline V gene encodes CDR1 MNHEY and CDR2 SVGEGT. The CDR3 is made up of 15 amino acids. Trimming left V 3 bases short and J 0 bases short, with 9 bases between. DNA of the CDR3: TGTGCCAGCAGTTATATAGACCTCTCCTACAATGAGCAGTTCTTC. Amino acids: CASSYIDLSYNEQFF.

The V gene is TRBV5-4, the J gene TRBJ2-3; 9 bases fit TRBD2. Germline V gene sequence: CDR1 SGHNT, CDR2 YYREEE (reference sequence). This CDR3 contains 18 residues. The ends lost 4 bases at V and 2 bases at J; junction bases unmatched: 14. CDR3 nucleotides: TGTGCCAGCAGCAAGCGGGGGGTTGTCAAGGCCCACACAGATACGCAGTATTTT. Translating gives CASSKRGVVKAHTDTQYF.

V and J are TRBV7-2 and TRBJ2-1; 7 nucleotides match TRBD2. Germline V gene lookup returns CDR1 SGHTA and CDR2 FQGNSA. This CDR3 contains 16 residues. V lost 5 bases, J lost 3 bases, and 10 bases stayed unmatched. This chain's CDR3 is CASSTFSGTNYNEQFF. DNA for the CDR3: TGTGCCAGCAGCACATTCTCCGGGACTAACTACAATGAGCAGTTCTTC.

The CDR3 here is CASSHAAGLNTEAFF. CDR3 DNA: TGTGCCAGCAGTCACGCCGCTGGGCTGAACACTGAAGCTTTCTTT. The chain employs TRBV6-5 and TRBJ1-1; D is unclear. Trimming left V 5 bases short and J 0 bases short, with 13 bases between. The CDR3 consists of 15 residues. CDR1 is MNHEY and CDR2 is SVGAGI in the germline V gene.

The rearrangement joins TRBV28 to TRBJ2-2; D might be TRBD2 (5 bases). V lost 2 bases and J lost 0, with 10 bases in between. Germline CDR1 MDHEN, CDR2 SYDVKM. This CDR3 comprises 16 residues. The CDR3 spells CASSLGLPSNTGELFF. The CDR3 coding sequence is TGTGCCAGCAGTTTAGGACTTCCGTCGAACACCGGGGAGCTGTTTTTT.

The chain is built from TRBV2 and TRBJ2-4, with D unresolved. Deletions cut 7 bases from V and 0 bases from J, with 10 bases between. The CDR3 consists of 14 residues. Germline V lookup: CDR1 SNHLY, CDR2 FYNNEI. CDR3 residues: CASNQELAKNIQYF. The CDR3 DNA is TGTGCCAGCAATCAGGAACTAGCCAAAAACATTCAGTACTTC.

The rearrangement uses TRBV7-9 and TRBJ1-4; possibly TRBD1 for D (5 bases). The CDR3 totals 15 residues. Trimming pared 4 bases from V and 8 bases from J, leaving 17 bases between. The germline V gene has CDR1 SEHNR and CDR2 FQNEAQ (reference sequence). Here the CDR3 reads CASSSLRGVVEKLFF. DNA for the CDR3: TGTGCCAGCAGCTCCCTGCGAGGGGTGGTCGAAAAACTGTTTTTT.

The V and J genes are TRBV7-2 and TRBJ2-4, with a possible D match to TRBD1 (6 bases). Trimming stripped 5 bases from V and 6 bases from J, with 11 bases between. The CDR3 runs to 13 residues. In germline, CDR1 is SGHTA, CDR2 FQGNSA. The CDR3 bases are TGTGCCAGCAGCGAGGGGGAGAGAAACATTCAGTACTTC. Protein: CASSEGERNIQYF.

The chain uses TRBV7-2 and TRBJ2-5, with TRBD2 identical over 7 bases. The CDR3 is 14 amino acids. After removal of 5 bases from V and 0 bases from J, the junction contained 3 bases not matched to a gene. Germline V gene sequence: CDR1 SGHTA, CDR2 FQGNSA. CDR3 nucleotide sequence: TGTGCCAGCAGCCCGAGCGGGGACCAAGAGACCCAGTACTTC. Translating gives CASSPSGDQETQYF.

This clone was detected only once. The chain links TRBV6-5 to TRBJ1-5; D remains ambiguous. The V end was cut by 5 bases, the J end by 4 bases, with 9 bases between. The CDR3 contains 13 residues. The germline V gene encodes CDR1 MNHEY and CDR2 SVGAGI. CDR3 DNA sequence: TGTGCCAGCAGTACCACCCGAAATCAGCCCCAGCATTTT. This codes for CASSTTRNQPQHF.

V gene TRBV5-1 combines with J gene TRBJ2-3; TRBD2 agrees at 16 bases. The CDR3 spans 16 residues. The V and J ends lost 5 bases and 7 bases, in that order; junction bases with no gene match: 7. Germline lookup yields CDR1 SGHRS and CDR2 YFSETQ. The DNA of the CDR3 is TGCGCCAGCAGACGAGGGACTAGCGGGGGGGCTAATACGCAGTATTTT. Protein: CASRRGTSGGANTQYF.

This clone was seen once. The rearrangement links TRBV5-1 to TRBJ2-7; 9 bases are a match to TRBD2. The germline gives CDR1 SGHRS, CDR2 YFSETQ. This CDR3 spans 17 amino acids. J was trimmed by 2 bases and V by 4 bases; bases with no gene match: 13. The CDR3 DNA is TGCGCCAGCAGCCCAGGCGTAGGAGCGGGAGGAGCCTACGAGCAGTACTTC. Translated, it gives CASSPGVGAGGAYEQYF.

The CDR3 is CASGTSVYNEQFF. CDR3 DNA: TGTGCTAGTGGGACTAGCGTCTACAATGAGCAGTTCTTC. The V and J genes are TRBV12-5 and TRBJ2-1, with TRBD2 matching over 8 bases. Looked up from germline, CDR1 is LGHNT and CDR2 is FRNRAP. The CDR3 is made up of 13 amino acids. V dropped 6 bases and J dropped 3; count of bases not matched to a gene: 1.

The rearrangement links TRBV7-7 to TRBJ2-3; 7 bases line up with TRBD2. Trimming at V came to 1 base and at J to 2 bases, leaving 3 bases not matched to a gene. The germline gives CDR1 SSHAT, CDR2 FNYEAQ (reference sequence). The CDR3 length is 15 residues. The CDR3: CASSLGLAVTDTQYF. The DNA of the CDR3 is TGTGCCAGCAGCTTAGGGCTAGCGGTCACAGATACGCAGTATTTT.

The chain combines TRBV6-5 with TRBJ1-5; tentatively, D is TRBD1 (5 bases). CDR3 length equals 13 residues. CDR1 and CDR2 (germline): MNHEY, SVGAGI. Trimming left V 3 bases short and J 5 bases short, with 8 bases between. CDR3 nucleotide sequence: TGTGCCAGCAGTTATCGGGGGGATCAGCCCCAGCATTTT. It codes for CASSYRGDQPQHF.